This T cell receptor beta chain was sequenced during a study of blood T cells in healthy people across ages. V trimming: 3 bases; J trimming: 7 bases; junction bases outside the gene matches: 5. Per germline, CDR1 MDHEN and CDR2 SYDVKM. The CDR3 contains 15 residues. For this clonotype: The antigen is not known.

Study findings and constraints: It was not known whether donors were CMV positive (a possible confounder of expanded clonotype changes).

A second PCR of about 7 to 11 cycles used a sample-barcoded 5' primer and a J-beta primer mix. Each CDR3 protein gets one entry after TCRdb re-called the 5' RACE reads with MiXCR. The profile shows about 1.6 million distinct CDR3 sequences, roughly 32% of them singletons. The source is a woman between 25 and 40 years old in good health. Sequencing was performed on blood. The V gene is TRBV28, the J gene TRBJ2-1; 11 bases align to TRBD1. CDR3 DNA: TGTGCCAGCAGTTTCTTGGACAGGGGGCGTAATGAGCAGTTCTTC. The encoded protein is CASSFLDRGRNEQFF.